The 15 T cell receptor beta chains below come from one sample, sequenced in a study of T cells in Graves' hyperthyroidism and ophthalmopathy. RNA transcripts served as the template for amplifying TCR beta CDR3 regions. The TCR CDR3 first-round RT-PCR relied on the HTBI primer set. TCRdb passed the multiplex PCR reads through MiXCR, listing each CDR3 protein once. The sample holds 300,000 to 400,000 distinct CDR3 sequences, 21% seen once. Sequencing used blood. These receptors were taken from a woman between 50 and 59 years old with Graves' hyperthyroidism.

The chain carries TRBV3-1 and TRBJ1-1; D not certain. V lost 1 base and J lost 1, with 7 bases in between. Germline CDR1 and CDR2: LGHDT and YNNKEL (reference sequence). The CDR3 is made up of 14 amino acids. Here the CDR3 DNA reads TGTGCCAGCAGCCAAGTGAGACAGAACACTGAAGCTTTCTTT. Translating it yields CASSQVRQNTEAFF.

This clonotype was picked up many times. V gene TRBV12-3 or TRBV12-4 combines with J gene TRBJ1-2; D may be TRBD1 (5 bases). This CDR3 comprises 13 residues. Deletions cut 6 bases from V and 10 bases from J, with 18 bases between. The CDR3 DNA sequence: TGTGCCAGCAGCCCCGACAGTATCACCGACTACACCTTC. Protein product: CASSPDSITDYTF.

The CDR3 spells CASSPPGLAGETQYF. In DNA, the CDR3 is TGTGCCAGCAGCCCCCCGGGACTAGCAGGGGAGACCCAGTACTTC. The rearrangement uses TRBV3-1 and TRBJ2-5, with 9 bases aligning to TRBD2. V lost 4 bases and J lost 5; bases outside the gene matches: 8. This CDR3 comprises 15 residues. Germline V gives CDR1 LGHDT, CDR2 YNNKEL (reference sequence).

This chain uses TRBV10-2 with TRBJ2-7; 10 bases align to TRBD2. CDR3 size: 15 residues. J gave up 5 bases and V 7 bases, and 11 bases lay outside the gene matches. Germline V gives CDR1 WSHSY, CDR2 SAAADI. The CDR3 bases are TGCGCCAGCAATCCTAGCGGGAGTAACGACCACGAGCAGTACTTC. It specifies CASNPSGSNDHEQYF.

At least ten counts were recorded for this clonotype. V is TRBV7-8 and J is TRBJ1-5, with TRBD1 matching 8 bases. V dropped 5 bases and J dropped 1; count of bases not matched to a gene: 7. The CDR3 length is 16 residues. CDR1 and CDR2 (germline): SGHVS, FQNEAQ. This chain's CDR3 is CASSPRTGLSNQPQHF. The CDR3 region has the DNA TGTGCCAGCAGCCCCCGGACAGGGCTAAGCAATCAGCCCCAGCATTTT.

The gene calls are TRBV4-1 and TRBJ2-1, with 8 bases aligning to TRBD1. The CDR3 sequence is 15 residues long. CDR1 and CDR2 from the germline V gene are MGHRA and YSYEKL. V lost 4 bases to trimming and J lost 8 bases; unmatched junction nucleotides: 10. CDR3 in DNA: TGCGCCAGCAGCCCCAGAACAGGGGGTAGGGATGAGCAGTTCTTC. This sequence encodes CASSPRTGGRDEQFF.

This clonotype has a count of ten or more. The V and J genes are TRBV30 and TRBJ1-4; weak D call: TRBD1 (5 bases). Germline CDR1 GTSNPN, CDR2 SVGIG (reference sequence). The V and J ends lost 3 bases and 4 bases respectively, with 9 bases between them. This CDR3 has 13 residues. The CDR3 bases are TGTGCCTGGAGCGCGCAGGGTAATGAAAAACTGTTTTTT. It specifies CAWSAQGNEKLFF.

This clonotype has only a few counts. The chain joins TRBV14 to TRBJ2-1; 13 bases are shared with TRBD2. V lost 5 bases and J lost 13; bases outside the gene matches: 2. Germline V gene lookup returns CDR1 SGHDN and CDR2 FVKESK. The CDR3 has 12 residues. CDR3 coding DNA: TGTGCCAGCAGCTGGACTAGCGGGAGACAGTTCTTC. The encoded protein is CASSWTSGRQFF.

This clonotype occurred a few times. This chain uses TRBV4-1 with TRBJ1-5, with D tentatively TRBD1 (6 bases). Germline V gene lookup returns CDR1 MGHRA and CDR2 YSYEKL. This CDR3 is built from 15 residues. V was pared by 3 bases and J by 7 bases, with 16 bases between. The CDR3 spells CASSQGQGQGQPQHF. CDR3 bases: TGCGCCAGCAGCCAGGGCCAGGGGCAAGGACAGCCCCAGCATTTT.

This chain uses TRBV29-1 with TRBJ1-1; D gene unclear. The ends were cut back, 4 bases at V and 1 base at J, with 10 bases in the middle. Germline values: CDR1 SQVTM, CDR2 ANQGSEA. There are 13 residues in the CDR3. CDR3 region: CSVVGQPNTEAFF. CDR3 coding DNA: TGCAGCGTTGTAGGGCAGCCGAACACTGAAGCTTTCTTT.

The sample holds a few counts of this clonotype. V gene TRBV10-3 combines with J gene TRBJ2-3; D is uncertain. The CDR3 is 13 amino acids. The V end lost 8 bases, the J end lost 0 bases, and 9 bases lay between the germline ends. Germline V gene lookup returns CDR1 ENHRY and CDR2 SYGVKD. In DNA form, the CDR3 reads TGTGCCATCTCGGCGGCGAGCACAGATACGCAGTATTTT. As protein: CAISAASTDTQYF.

Details on this clonotype: This could be a read error, since a much larger clone is one nucleotide away. For the CDR3, the DNA is TGTGCCAGCAGCCAAGATGGGTCCTACGAGCAGTACTTC. Amino acids: CASSQDGSYEQYF. The chain uses TRBV14 and TRBJ2-7; D is unclear. V was trimmed by 0 bases and J by 1 base, leaving 4 bases between them. Germline V gene data show CDR1 as SGHDN and CDR2 as FVKESK. The CDR3 is 13 residues long.

This clonotype showed up just a few times. V and J are TRBV7-9 and TRBJ1-2; D unclear. Germline-derived CDR1 and CDR2 are SEHNR and FQNEAQ (reference sequence). The CDR3 length is 13 residues. V lost 5 bases, J lost 7 bases, and 14 bases lay in between. CDR3 protein: CASSLRTRGGYTF. The CDR3 bases are TGTGCCAGCAGCCTACGGACCCGTGGTGGCTACACCTTC.

The sample holds many counts of this clonotype. V gene TRBV20-1 combines with J gene TRBJ2-7; TRBD2 agrees at 14 bases. V lost 5 bases to trimming and J lost 1 base; unmatched junction nucleotides: 4. This CDR3 is 15 amino acids long. The germline CDR1 and CDR2 sequences are DFQATT and SNEGSKA (reference sequence). The chain's CDR3 is CSAGTSGRGSYEQYF. CDR3 sequence (DNA): TGCAGTGCTGGGACTAGCGGGAGAGGGTCCTACGAGCAGTACTTC.

V gene TRBV6-2 or TRBV6-3 combines with J gene TRBJ1-6; D not resolved. Germline V gives CDR1 MNHEY, CDR2 SVGEGT. This CDR3 is built from 14 residues. Trimming stripped 7 bases from V and 9 bases from J, with 16 bases between. The CDR3 DNA sequence: TGTGCCAGCAAAACGACGGCTTCGGGTTCACCCCTCCACTTT. Protein product: CASKTTASGSPLHF.